This T cell receptor beta chain is drawn from a study of T cell responses to AZD1222 COVID-19 vaccine. Findings of the study overall: Receipt of two AZD1222 doses was followed by a rise in Spike-specific TCR breadth and depth.

Measured with immunoSEQ multiplex PCR; TCRdb has only the in-frame clones, and not every one. The repertoire has about 150,000 clones, about 92% of them found once; the top ten carry roughly 3.3%. This clone has a single count. Its antigen is still unknown. Germline V gene sequence: CDR1 SNHLY, CDR2 FYNNEI. CDR3 length equals 14 residues. V gave up 4 bases and J gave up 6 bases, with 13 bases separating them. The sequence derives from an adult who received the AZD1222 COVID-19 vaccine. The genes are TRBV2 and TRBJ1-5, with D possibly matching TRBD1 (6 bases). The material sequenced was peripheral blood, taken 28 days after the second AZD1222 dose. The CDR3 region is CASSAGARSQPQHF. The CDR3 region has the DNA TGTGCCAGCAGTGCGGGGGCGCGGAGTCAGCCCCAGCATTTT.